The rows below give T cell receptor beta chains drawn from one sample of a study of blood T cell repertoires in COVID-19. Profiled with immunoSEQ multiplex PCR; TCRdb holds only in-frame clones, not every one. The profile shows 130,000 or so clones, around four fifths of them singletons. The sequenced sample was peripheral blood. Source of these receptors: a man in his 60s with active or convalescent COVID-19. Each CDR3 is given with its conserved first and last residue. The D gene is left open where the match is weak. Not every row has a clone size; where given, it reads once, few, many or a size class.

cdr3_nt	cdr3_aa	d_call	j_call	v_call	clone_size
TGTGCCAGCAGCCAAGTGGGCGGGAGGGCCCTCGATGAGCAGTTCTTC	CASSQVGGRALDEQFF	TRBD2	TRBJ2-1	TRBV14	NA
TGTGCCAGCAGCCGACTAGCGCAGTACTTC	CASSRLAQYF	NA	TRBJ2-7	TRBV21-1	NA
TGTGCCAGCAGCTTAGCTAGCACTCCCTACGAGCAGTACTTC	CASSLASTPYEQYF	NA	TRBJ2-7	TRBV7-2	NA
TGTGCCAGTAGTGTGGACAGGGGAGGTCAGCCCCAGCATTTT	CASSVDRGGQPQHF	TRBD1	TRBJ1-5	TRBV19	NA
TGTGCCAGCAGTGAAATCAGTATTTATCAGCCCCAGCATTTT	CASSEISIYQPQHF	NA	TRBJ1-5	TRBV6-1	NA
TGTGCCAGCAGTGCCGACAGATCCGAAGCTTTCTTT	CASSADRSEAFF	NA	TRBJ1-1	TRBV2	NA
TGTGCCAGCAGATCGAGACTAGCGTCAGATACGCAGTATTTT	CASRSRLASDTQYF	TRBD2	TRBJ2-3	TRBV5-6	once
TGTGCCAGCAGCTTAGGCGGGAGTGGCACCGGGGAGCTGTTTTTT	CASSLGGSGTGELFF	TRBD2	TRBJ2-2	TRBV11-3	NA
TGTGCCACCAGGCTGGCGGGGGGGGAAAACATTCAGTACTTC	CATRLAGGENIQYF	TRBD2	TRBJ2-4	TRBV15	NA
TGCGCCAGCAACTACCCGGGACTAGCGGGAATAGATACGCAGTATTTT	CASNYPGLAGIDTQYF	TRBD2	TRBJ2-3	TRBV4-3	NA
TGTGCCAGTAGGTCCCCAAGGGACAGGGCTGGCTACACCTTC	CASRSPRDRAGYTF	TRBD1	TRBJ1-2	TRBV19	NA
TGTGCCAGCAGCTTAAAGGGGGGGTGGGTGGAGCCCGGCTACGAGCAGTACTTC	CASSLKGGWVEPGYEQYF	NA	TRBJ2-7	TRBV7-2	NA
TGTGCCAGCTCACAAGGGACTAGCGGAGGAGGGGAAGAGACCCAGTACTTC	CASSQGTSGGGEETQYF	TRBD2	TRBJ2-5	TRBV18	NA
TGCGCCAGCAGCCAATCTAGCGGTGCGAACACCGGGGAGCTGTTTTTT	CASSQSSGANTGELFF	TRBD2	TRBJ2-2	TRBV4-1	NA
TGTGCCAGCAGGACAGGGGGAGTGTACGAGCAGTACTTC	CASRTGGVYEQYF	TRBD1	TRBJ2-7	TRBV27	NA
TGTGCCAGCAGCTTGGTTATGGCGGGAGGCGGCCAAGAGACCCAGTACTTC	CASSLVMAGGGQETQYF	TRBD2	TRBJ2-5	TRBV5-6	once
TGTGCCAGCATGAAAAGGCGGAAGAGCACAGATACGCAGTATTTT	CASMKRRKSTDTQYF	NA	TRBJ2-3	TRBV6-5	NA
TGTGCCAGTCGCCTCGGAGGGGTCGGGACTGAAGCTTTCTTT	CASRLGGVGTEAFF	NA	TRBJ1-1	TRBV19	NA
TGCAGCGTTGGAGGGACAGCTAACGAGCAGTACTTC	CSVGGTANEQYF	TRBD1	TRBJ2-7	TRBV29-1	once
TGTGCCAGCAGTTTACTCAGATTACGGGGTGTCGAGCAGTACTTC	CASSLLRLRGVEQYF	NA	TRBJ2-7	TRBV27	NA
TGTGCCAGCAGCCGCGAAGAATGGACAGAAGAGACCCAGTACTTC	CASSREEWTEETQYF	NA	TRBJ2-5	TRBV3-1/TRBV3-2	NA
TGCGCCAGCAGTCCTGGACAGGTGGGCAGTGAAAAACTGTTTTTT	CASSPGQVGSEKLFF	TRBD1	TRBJ1-4	TRBV4-1	NA
TGTGCCAGCAGTTTCCCAGCGAACACCGGGGAGCTGTTTTTT	CASSFPANTGELFF	NA	TRBJ2-2	TRBV27	NA
TGTGCCAGCAGCCGGGACAGGGAATACAAAAACATTCAGTACTTC	CASSRDREYKNIQYF	TRBD1	TRBJ2-4	TRBV28	NA
TGTGCCAGCAGCCGATTGGAGGTCCGGGAGACCCAGTACTTC	CASSRLEVRETQYF	NA	TRBJ2-5	TRBV3-1/TRBV3-2	NA
TGTGCCAGCAGCGTAGACCCCGGGACAGCCTCCTACGAGCAGTACTTC	CASSVDPGTASYEQYF	TRBD1	TRBJ2-7	TRBV9	NA
TGTGCCTGGAGTCCCGACACAGGGTACGGCAATCAGCCCCAGCATTTT	CAWSPDTGYGNQPQHF	NA	TRBJ1-5	TRBV30	many
TGTGCCAGCAGCCTGGACAGGGGGGAAAAACTGTTTTTT	CASSLDRGEKLFF	TRBD1	TRBJ1-4	TRBV7-2	NA
TGCGCCAGCAGCCGGACAGGGGCTAATGAAAAACTGTTTTTT	CASSRTGANEKLFF	TRBD1	TRBJ1-4	TRBV5-1	NA
TGTGCCAGCAGTGAAGCAGGATACAATGAGCAGTTCTTC	CASSEAGYNEQFF	NA	TRBJ2-1	TRBV25-1	NA
TGTGCCATCAGTGAGTCGACTAGCGGGAGTTTCGAGCAGTACTTC	CAISESTSGSFEQYF	TRBD2	TRBJ2-7	TRBV10-3	NA
TGTGCCAGCAGTGGTCTGGCCGCTAACTATGGCTACACCTTC	CASSGLAANYGYTF	NA	TRBJ1-2	TRBV27	few
TGTGCCACCAGCGACAGATCCTACGAGCAGTACTTC	CATSDRSYEQYF	NA	TRBJ2-7	TRBV15	NA
TGTGCCAGCAGTTCGGGTTACCAGAGAAAACTGTTTTTT	CASSSGYQRKLFF	NA	TRBJ1-4	TRBV28	NA
TGTGCCAGCAGTGACCGCACCGGGACAGGGGATGGGAACATTCAGTACTTC	CASSDRTGTGDGNIQYF	TRBD1	TRBJ2-4	TRBV2	NA
TGTGCCAGCAGTTTTTCAGGACAGGGGGCGCGGGAGCAGTACTTC	CASSFSGQGAREQYF	TRBD1	TRBJ2-7	TRBV28	NA
TGTGCCACCAGTGATTATGGGACAACGAACACCGGGGAGCTGTTTTTT	CATSDYGTTNTGELFF	NA	TRBJ2-2	TRBV24-1	NA
TGTGCCAGCCTCCGGGACAGAGGCTACGAGCAGTACTTC	CASLRDRGYEQYF	TRBD1	TRBJ2-7	TRBV18	NA
TGTGCCAGCAGCCAGACCTTAGCGGGAGTGCCAGATACGCAGTATTTT	CASSQTLAGVPDTQYF	TRBD2	TRBJ2-3	TRBV7-9	NA
TGTGCCAGCAGTTTAGTCGGTAGCGGGTTCTACAATGAGCAGTTCTTC	CASSLVGSGFYNEQFF	TRBD2	TRBJ2-1	TRBV28	NA
TGTGCCAGTACCCAAGCCAGGGTTAGTACTGAAGCTTTCTTT	CASTQARVSTEAFF	NA	TRBJ1-1	TRBV19	NA
TGTGCCAGCAGTGAAGAAAGAGGTTATAATTCACCCCTCCACTTT	CASSEERGYNSPLHF	NA	TRBJ1-6	TRBV2	NA